This T cell receptor (beta chain) was recorded in a study of patients and donors after allogeneic stem cell transplantation. This clonotype was seen a few times. The CDR3 totals 14 residues. Trimming took 5 bases from V and 3 from J, leaving 12 bases between them. CDR1 is SGHRS, CDR2 YFSETQ, per germline. MiXCR, run by TCRdb on the RT-PCR reads, gives a single entry per CDR3 protein. The data hold roughly 880,000 distinct CDR3 sequences, with approximately 19% observed a single time. The sequencing sample was made of blood, either unsorted or a sorted T cell fraction (not recorded which). The V and J genes are TRBV5-1 and TRBJ2-1; maybe TRBD1 (6 bases). The clonotype comes from a human donor who was either an allogeneic HSCT recipient or a stem cell or donor lymphocyte infusion donor (not recorded which). It is not recorded whose cells these are; they may come from a transplant donor. DNA for the CDR3: TGCGCCAGCAGATACAGGGACAACTACAATGAGCAGTTCTTC. It translates to CASRYRDNYNEQFF. Complete variable domain (other parts from reference TRBV5-1 and TRBJ2-1): KAGVTQTPRYLIKTRGQQVTLSCSPISGHRSVSWYQQTPGQGLQFLFEYFSETQRNKGNFPGRFSGRQFSNSRSEMNVSTLELGDSALYLCASRYRDNYNEQFFGPGTRLTVL.